This passage covers 20 T cell receptor beta chains from one sample sequenced in a study of cytomegalovirus exposure and HLA in healthy donors. Profiled with immunoSEQ multiplex PCR; TCRdb holds only in-frame clones, not every one. Of about 180,000 clones in the sample, approximately 81% were seen once. Specimen: PBMCs. Receptor source: a man younger than 35 in good health and CMV-seropositive.

The genes are TRBV30 and TRBJ1-3, with D hard to call. V gave up 3 bases and J gave up 2 bases, with 17 bases separating them. The CDR3 totals 16 residues. Germline CDR1 reads GTSNPN; CDR2 reads SVGIG (reference sequence). As DNA, the CDR3 is TGTGCCTGGAGGGCCCGGGGAGGGAAAGCTGGAAACACCATATATTTT. Its translation: CAWRARGGKAGNTIYF.

The chain joins TRBV6-6 to TRBJ2-6; TRBD1 agrees at 7 bases. The germline V gene has CDR1 MNHNY and CDR2 SVGAGI (reference sequence). The CDR3 has 15 residues. V lost 5 bases to trimming and J lost 2 bases; unmatched junction nucleotides: 3. The CDR3 sequence: CASSAGTAGANVLTF. The CDR3 DNA follows: TGTGCCAGCAGTGCAGGGACAGCTGGGGCCAACGTCCTGACTTTC.

This clone was observed a few times. This rearrangement joins TRBV28 to TRBJ1-5, with 7 bases identical to TRBD1. The CDR3 is 14 amino acids. Germline CDR1 is MDHEN and CDR2 is SYDVKM. With V trimmed by 6 bases and J by 6 bases, 8 bases remained unmatched. The CDR3 DNA is TGTGCCAGCAGGACCGGGACAGTGGTTCAGCCCCAGCATTTT. Protein product: CASRTGTVVQPQHF.

This clone was observed a single time. The chain has TRBV12-2 and TRBJ1-2; TRBD1, the D gene given by the table, was not confirmed from the DNA. TRBV12-2 is an annotated pseudogene. The CDR3 consists of 13 residues. CDR3 amino acids: CASLPGQDYGYTF. The CDR3 DNA reads as TGTGCAAGCCTCCCTGGACAGGACTATGGCTACACCTTC.

V is TRBV11-2 and J is TRBJ2-3, with 7 bases identical to TRBD2. CDR3 length equals 18 residues. The trim removed 3 bases at V and 0 bases at J, leaving 12 bases unmatched. The germline V gene has CDR1 SGHAT and CDR2 FQNNGV. CDR3 sequence: CASSFPRGSGKSTDTQYF. The CDR3 coding sequence is TGTGCCAGCAGCTTCCCCCGTGGGAGCGGGAAGAGCACAGATACGCAGTATTTT.

The chain links TRBV7-9 to TRBJ1-3; D may be TRBD1 (6 bases). V shed 4 bases and J shed 2 bases, with 21 bases lying between them. CDR1 is SEHNR, CDR2 FQNEAQ, per germline (reference sequence). The CDR3 sequence is 18 residues long. CDR3: CASSSSPVQGGTGNTIYF. Here the CDR3 DNA reads TGTGCCAGCAGCTCCTCCCCCGTACAGGGTGGCACTGGAAACACCATATATTTT. The complete variable domain, with remaining parts taken from reference TRBV7-9 and TRBJ1-3, reads DTGVSQNPRHKITKRGQNVTFRCDPISEHNRLYWYRQTLGQGPEFLTYFQNEAQLEKSRLLSDRFSAERPKGSFSTLEIQRTEQGDSAMYLCASSSSPVQGGTGNTIYFGEGSWLTVV.

The chain uses TRBV5-1 and TRBJ2-2; 10 positions match TRBD1. The CDR3 is 15 amino acids. V shed 0 bases and J 4 bases; nucleotides not matched to a gene: 0. The germline gives CDR1 SGHRS, CDR2 YFSETQ. CDR3 coding DNA: TGCGCCAGCAGCTTGGGGGACAGGGGCACCGGGGAGCTGTTTTTT. Protein: CASSLGDRGTGELFF.

J is TRBJ1-5 and V is TRBV19; 7 bases match TRBD1. Germline V CDR1 and CDR2: LNHDA, SQIVND (reference sequence). V dropped 5 bases and J dropped 5; count of bases not matched to a gene: 9. The CDR3 is made up of 15 amino acids. CDR3 DNA sequence: TGTGCCAGTAGTCGTACAGGGGCGCGGGATCAGCCCCAGCATTTT. Amino acid sequence: CASSRTGARDQPQHF.

The chain couples TRBV28 to TRBJ1-2; the D is unclear. From germline, CDR1 is MDHEN and CDR2 SYDVKM. V was pared by 1 base and J by 6 bases, with 12 bases between. The CDR3 is 14 amino acids. In nucleotides, the CDR3 is TGTGCCAGCAGTTTATTCGAGGAGCTGAATGGCTACACCTTC. It specifies CASSLFEELNGYTF.

This chain uses TRBV2 with TRBJ2-1, with D possibly TRBD1 on 6 matching bases. Germline V gene lookup returns CDR1 SNHLY and CDR2 FYNNEI. The germline V and J ends were trimmed by 4 bases and 4 bases, with 11 bases remaining between them. The CDR3 is 14 amino acids. The CDR3: CASSGGPAYNEQFF. CDR3 nucleotides: TGTGCCAGCAGTGGGGGGCCCGCTTACAATGAGCAGTTCTTC.

The chain links TRBV6-5 to TRBJ1-2, with a weak D call TRBD1 (6 bases). Germline CDR1 and CDR2: MNHEY and SVGAGI. This CDR3 is 14 amino acids long. The V and J ends lost 3 bases and 5 bases respectively, with 13 bases between them. The CDR3 DNA is TGTGCCAGCAGTTATCTCGGACAGCAATATGGCTACACCTTC. Translating gives CASSYLGQQYGYTF.

The rearrangement uses TRBV2 and TRBJ1-3, with D possibly being TRBD1 (5 bases). CDR3 length equals 18 residues. Between the trimmed V and J ends, which lost 1 base and 0 bases, there was a span of 16 bases. The germline CDR1 and CDR2 sequences are SNHLY and FYNNEI. Here the CDR3 DNA reads TGTGCCAGCAGTGAAGGGACACCCTGGACCTACTCTGGAAACACCATATATTTT. It yields the protein CASSEGTPWTYSGNTIYF.

V usage is TRBV28 and J usage is TRBJ2-1, with 7 bases lining up with TRBD1. CDR1 is MDHEN and CDR2 is SYDVKM in the germline V gene. V trimming: 5 bases; J trimming: 5 bases; junction bases outside the gene matches: 9. CDR3 length: 15 residues. This chain's CDR3 is CASSPIRDSNNEQFF. Here the CDR3 DNA reads TGTGCCAGCAGTCCGATCCGGGACAGTAACAATGAGCAGTTCTTC.

This clone appeared a few times. The chain recombines TRBV28 with TRBJ2-1; TRBD1 agrees at 7 bases. V lost 6 bases to trimming and J lost 12 bases; unmatched junction nucleotides: 17. CDR3 length equals 15 residues. CDR1 MDHEN and CDR2 SYDVKM come from the germline V gene. CDR3 region: CASSPSDRDLGGQFF. Written as DNA, the CDR3 is TGTGCCAGCAGCCCATCAGACAGGGATCTAGGCGGGCAGTTCTTC.

The chain has TRBV5-1 and TRBJ2-7; D is perhaps TRBD2 (5 bases). Germline CDR1 SGHRS, CDR2 YFSETQ. The CDR3 totals 14 residues. Trimming pared 2 bases from V and 3 bases from J, leaving 12 bases between. The CDR3 nucleotides are TGCGCCAGCAGCTTCGTCGATAGCGACTACGAGCAGTACTTC. Protein: CASSFVDSDYEQYF.

The genes are TRBV6-5 and TRBJ1-5; 8 nucleotides agree with TRBD1. The ends lost 2 bases at V and 4 bases at J; junction bases unmatched: 4. CDR1 and CDR2 (germline): MNHEY, SVGAGI. The CDR3 sequence is 15 residues long. The CDR3 coding sequence is TGTGCCAGCAGTTACAACGGACAGGGTAATCAGCCCCAGCATTTT. Protein sequence: CASSYNGQGNQPQHF.

The CDR3 is CASSWLQGGNYGYTF. The CDR3 DNA follows: TGTGCCAGCAGCTGGCTACAGGGGGGGAACTATGGCTACACCTTC. The chain is built from TRBV7-9 and TRBJ1-2; TRBD1 agrees at 8 bases. The CDR3 contains 15 residues. J gave up 2 bases and V 4 bases, and 6 bases lay outside the gene matches. The germline V gene has CDR1 SEHNR and CDR2 FQNEAQ (reference sequence).

The chain's CDR3 is CASSYGGTGVFGELFF. CDR3 bases: TGTGCCAGCAGTTACGGGGGGACAGGGGTTTTCGGGGAGCTGTTTTTT. The chain couples TRBV6-5 to TRBJ2-2; 10 bases fit TRBD1. Germline CDR1 is MNHEY and CDR2 is SVGAGI. CDR3 length: 16 amino acids. Losses at the gene ends were 2 bases for V and 7 bases for J; bases not matched to a gene: 7.

This sequence joins TRBV11-2 and TRBJ2-1; D perhaps matches TRBD2 (5 bases). Germline values: CDR1 SGHAT, CDR2 FQNNGV. Trimming pared 5 bases from V and 8 bases from J, leaving 16 bases between. This CDR3 region has 14 residues. The CDR3 loop is CASSLEGPWDEQFF. The CDR3 DNA follows: TGTGCCAGCAGCCTCGAGGGTCCTTGGGATGAGCAGTTCTTC.

The V gene is TRBV28, the J gene TRBJ2-1, with TRBD2 matching 11 bases. The trim removed 5 bases at V and 6 bases at J, leaving 6 bases unmatched. Germline V gene data show CDR1 as MDHEN and CDR2 as SYDVKM. The CDR3 spans 15 residues. The CDR3 loop reads CASSDPGLAVNEQFF. CDR3 nucleotides: TGTGCCAGCAGTGACCCGGGACTAGCGGTCAATGAGCAGTTCTTC.